Listed below are T cell receptor beta chains from one sample, sequenced in a study of Graves' ophthalmopathy and Graves' hyperthyroidism. One entry per CDR3 protein results from TCRdb running MiXCR on the multiplex PCR reads. The top ten clones hold 44% of a sample with about 740,000 distinct CDR3 sequences, 35% to 50% of them seen once. Specimen: peripheral blood. The source of these receptors is an adult man with Graves' ophthalmopathy. The CDR3 runs from the conserved cysteine through the conserved F or W. D genes are given only for firm matches. Expanded clones are given a class, and other clones once, few, many or no size at all.

v_gene	j_gene	abundance	d_gene	CDR3aa	CDR3nt
TRBV7-9	TRBJ2-7	.	.	CASSSAPPYEQYF	TGTGCCAGCAGCTCCGCTCCCCCCTACGAGCAGTACTTC
TRBV29-1	TRBJ2-5	once	TRBD1	CSVNRDRTRGETQYF	TGCAGCGTTAACCGGGACAGGACCCGAGGGGAGACCCAGTACTTC
TRBV7-9	TRBJ2-2	few	.	CASSFLSTAGYTGELFF	TGTGCCAGCAGCTTTCTCAGTACAGCGGGCTACACCGGGGAGCTGTTTTTT
TRBV9	TRBJ1-2	.	TRBD1	CASSAQPGTGGPAGYTF	TGTGCCAGCAGCGCCCAACCCGGGACAGGGGGCCCTGCTGGCTACACCTTC
TRBV29-1	TRBJ1-2	.	.	CSSATPNYGYTF	TGCAGCTCAGCCACGCCTAACTATGGCTACACCTTC
TRBV20-1	TRBJ2-3	.	TRBD2	CSAPPLAGSTDTQYF	TGCAGTGCCCCTCCCCTAGCGGGAAGCACAGATACGCAGTATTTT
TRBV25-1	TRBJ1-6	.	TRBD1	CASSEPGQANSPLHF	TGTGCCAGCAGTGAACCGGGACAGGCTAATTCACCCCTCCACTTT
TRBV13	TRBJ2-5	.	.	CASSLSLLETQYF	TGTGCCAGCAGCCTTTCCCTCTTAGAGACCCAGTACTTC
TRBV7-9	TRBJ1-2	.	.	CASSLTTGINGCTF	TGTGCCAGCAGCTTGACTACAGGGATTAATGGCTGCACCTTC
TRBV7-9	TRBJ2-7	.	TRBD1	CASSLPRGNSYEQYF	TGTGCCAGCAGCTTACCCAGGGGGAACTCCTACGAGCAGTACTTC
TRBV10-2	TRBJ1-5	.	.	CASSEVGKNQPQHF	TGCGCCAGCAGTGAGGTGGGGAAAAATCAGCCCCAGCATTTT
TRBV7-9	TRBJ2-7	few	TRBD1	CASTGQGYEQYF	TGTGCCAGCACCGGACAGGGCTACGAGCAGTACTTC
TRBV25-1	TRBJ1-2	many	.	CARPTGLDGYTF	TGTGCCAGACCGACAGGTTTAGATGGCTACACCTTC
TRBV10-3	TRBJ1-2	.	TRBD1	CAISESERTGDYGYTF	TGTGCCATCAGTGAGTCGGAGAGGACAGGGGACTATGGCTACACCTTC
TRBV25-1	TRBJ2-2	.	.	CASSARDTTGELFF	TGTGCCAGCAGTGCTAGAGACACCACCGGGGAGCTGTTTTTT
TRBV19	TRBJ2-7	.	.	CASSVLGANYEQYF	TGTGCCAGTAGTGTATTGGGGGCGAACTACGAGCAGTACTTC
TRBV13	TRBJ1-1	many	.	CASSSGRGTEAFF	TGTGCCAGCAGCTCAGGACGGGGGACTGAAGCTTTCTTT
TRBV11-2	TRBJ2-7	.	.	CASSLRVGAGFEAYEQHF	TGTGCCAGCAGCTTACGGGTGGGGGCAGGGTTCGAGGCCTACGAGCAGCACTTC
TRBV10-3	TRBJ1-5	.	.	CASSEGSTSQPQHF	TGTGCCAGCAGTGAGGGATCAACTAGTCAGCCCCAGCATTTT
TRBV2	TRBJ1-2	many	.	CASSDQVSYGYTF	TGTGCCAGCAGTGACCAGGTCTCATATGGCTACACCTTC
TRBV7-2	TRBJ1-2	.	TRBD1	CASRWDRDYGYTF	TGTGCCAGCAGATGGGACAGGGACTATGGCTACACCTTC
TRBV6-4	TRBJ2-7	.	TRBD2	CASTLAESYEQYF	TGTGCCAGCACACTAGCGGAGTCCTACGAGCAGTACTTC
TRBV7-9	TRBJ1-1	many	.	CASSLAGVRDTGAFF	TGTGCCAGCAGCTTAGCTGGCGTCCGGGACACCGGAGCTTTCTTT
TRBV25-1	TRBJ1-1	.	TRBD1	CASSLGQGPTGTEAFF	TGTGCCAGCAGTTTAGGACAGGGACCGACGGGGACTGAAGCTTTCTTT
TRBV20-1	TRBJ1-6	many	.	CSARLGVSSPLHF	TGCAGTGCTAGACTAGGGGTCAGTTCACCCCTCCACTTT
TRBV11-2	TRBJ2-2	.	.	CASSLNGQGWTGELFF	TGTGCCAGCAGCTTAAATGGGCAGGGTTGGACCGGGGAGCTGTTTTTT
TRBV6-4	TRBJ2-7	.	TRBD2	CASSVGLAGAYEQYF	TGTGCCAGCAGTGTCGGACTAGCGGGAGCCTACGAGCAGTACTTC